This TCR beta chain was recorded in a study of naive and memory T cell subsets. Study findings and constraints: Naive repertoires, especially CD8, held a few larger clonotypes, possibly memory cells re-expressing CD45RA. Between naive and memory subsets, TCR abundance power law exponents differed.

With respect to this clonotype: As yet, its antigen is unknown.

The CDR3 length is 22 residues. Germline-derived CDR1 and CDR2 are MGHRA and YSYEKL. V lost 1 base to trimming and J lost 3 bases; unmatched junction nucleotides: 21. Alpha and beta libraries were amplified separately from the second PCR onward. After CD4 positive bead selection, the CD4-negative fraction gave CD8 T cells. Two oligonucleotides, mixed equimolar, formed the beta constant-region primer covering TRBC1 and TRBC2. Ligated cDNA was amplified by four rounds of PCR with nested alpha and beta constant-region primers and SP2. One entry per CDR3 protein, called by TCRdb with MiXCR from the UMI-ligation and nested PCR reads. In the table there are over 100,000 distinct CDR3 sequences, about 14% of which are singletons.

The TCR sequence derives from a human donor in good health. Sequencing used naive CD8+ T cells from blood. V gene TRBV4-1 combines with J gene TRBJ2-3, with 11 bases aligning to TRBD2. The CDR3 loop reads CASSQGPQQASGRLRSTDTQYF. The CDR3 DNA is TGCGCCAGCAGCCAAGGTCCCCAGCAGGCTAGCGGGAGGTTGAGGTCGACAGATACGCAGTATTTT.